The clone carrying this T cell receptor beta chain was recorded at least ten times. This sample was taken from a study of identical twins. TCRdb itself ran the 5' RACE reads through MiXCR, one entry per CDR3 protein. Of approximately 260,000 distinct CDR3 sequences listed, around 8% are singletons. This CDR3 region has 11 residues. Germline V gene lookup returns CDR1 SEHNR and CDR2 FQNEAQ (reference sequence). The sample was also reused in another study, on yellow fever vaccine responses in identical twins.

The rearrangement uses TRBV7-9 and TRBJ2-5; D remains ambiguous. The clonotype originates from a young woman in good health. The source material was CD8+ T cells sorted from blood. The CDR3 coding sequence is TGTGCAATACGGCCGGAAGAGACCCAGTACTTC. This gives the protein CAIRPEETQYF.